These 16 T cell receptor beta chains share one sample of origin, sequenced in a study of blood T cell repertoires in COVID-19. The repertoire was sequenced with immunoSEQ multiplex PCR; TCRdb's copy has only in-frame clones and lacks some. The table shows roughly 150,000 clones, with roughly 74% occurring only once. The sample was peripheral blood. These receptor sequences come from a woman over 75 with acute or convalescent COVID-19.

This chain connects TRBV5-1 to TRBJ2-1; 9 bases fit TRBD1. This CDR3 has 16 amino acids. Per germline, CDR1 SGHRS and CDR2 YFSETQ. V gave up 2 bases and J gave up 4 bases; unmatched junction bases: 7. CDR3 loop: CASSFTGQGLYNEQFF. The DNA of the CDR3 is TGCGCCAGCAGCTTTACGGGACAGGGACTTTACAATGAGCAGTTCTTC.

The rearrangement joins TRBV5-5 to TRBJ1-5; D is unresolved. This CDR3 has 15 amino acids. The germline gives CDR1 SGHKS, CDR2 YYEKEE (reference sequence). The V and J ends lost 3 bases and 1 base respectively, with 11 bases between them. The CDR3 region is CASSSVAGSNQPQHF. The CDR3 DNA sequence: TGTGCCAGCAGCTCGGTCGCCGGGAGCAATCAGCCCCAGCATTTT.

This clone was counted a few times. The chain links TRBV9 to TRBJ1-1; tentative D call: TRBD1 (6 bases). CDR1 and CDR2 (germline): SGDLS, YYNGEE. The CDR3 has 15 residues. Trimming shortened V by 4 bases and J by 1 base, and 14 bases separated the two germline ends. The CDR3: CASSFTGGTNTEAFF. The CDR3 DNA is TGTGCCAGCAGCTTCACTGGGGGCACGAACACTGAAGCTTTCTTT.

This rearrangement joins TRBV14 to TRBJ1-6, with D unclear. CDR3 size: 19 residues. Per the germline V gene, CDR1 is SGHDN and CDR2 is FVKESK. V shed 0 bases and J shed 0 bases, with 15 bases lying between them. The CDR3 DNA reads TGTGCCAGCAGCCAAGAATTCCTAGGAGCTAGCTCCTATAATTCACCCCTCCACTTT. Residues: CASSQEFLGASSYNSPLHF.

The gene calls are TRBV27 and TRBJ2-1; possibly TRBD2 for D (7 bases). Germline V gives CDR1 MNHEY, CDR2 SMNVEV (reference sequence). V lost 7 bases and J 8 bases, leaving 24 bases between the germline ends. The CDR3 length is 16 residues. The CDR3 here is CASTPLGGSGGDEQFF. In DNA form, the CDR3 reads TGTGCCAGCACCCCATTGGGAGGTTCGGGGGGCGATGAGCAGTTCTTC.

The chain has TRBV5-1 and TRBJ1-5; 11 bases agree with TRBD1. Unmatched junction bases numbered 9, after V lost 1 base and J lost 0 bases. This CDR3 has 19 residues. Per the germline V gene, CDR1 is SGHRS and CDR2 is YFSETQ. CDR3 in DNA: TGCGCCAGCAGCTTGATTAGGACAGGGGGCGATTATAGCAATCAGCCCCAGCATTTT. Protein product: CASSLIRTGGDYSNQPQHF.

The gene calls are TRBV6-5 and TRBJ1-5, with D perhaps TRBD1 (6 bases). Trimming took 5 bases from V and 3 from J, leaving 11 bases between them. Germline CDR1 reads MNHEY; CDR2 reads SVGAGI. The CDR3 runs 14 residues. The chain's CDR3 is CASSPGQTNQPQHF. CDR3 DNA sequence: TGTGCCAGCAGTCCCGGACAGACCAATCAGCCCCAGCATTTT.

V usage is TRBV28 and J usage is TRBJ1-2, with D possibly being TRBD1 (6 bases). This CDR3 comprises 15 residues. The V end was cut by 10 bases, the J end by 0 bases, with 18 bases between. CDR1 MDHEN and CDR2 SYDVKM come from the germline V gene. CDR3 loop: CATTWGRLANYGYTF. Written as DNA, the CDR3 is TGTGCCACCACATGGGGGCGGTTAGCTAACTATGGCTACACCTTC.

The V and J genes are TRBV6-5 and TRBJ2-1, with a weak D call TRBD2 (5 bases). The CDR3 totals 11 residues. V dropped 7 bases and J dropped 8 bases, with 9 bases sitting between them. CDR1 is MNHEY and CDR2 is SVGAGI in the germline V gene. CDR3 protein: CASKGSDEQFF. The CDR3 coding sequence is TGTGCCAGCAAAGGGAGCGATGAGCAGTTCTTC.

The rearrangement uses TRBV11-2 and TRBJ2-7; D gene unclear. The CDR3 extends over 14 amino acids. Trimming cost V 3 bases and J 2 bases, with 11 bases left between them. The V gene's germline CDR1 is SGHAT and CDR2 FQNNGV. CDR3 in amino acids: CASSFGFSAYEQYF. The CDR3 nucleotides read TGTGCCAGCAGCTTCGGGTTTTCGGCCTACGAGCAGTACTTC. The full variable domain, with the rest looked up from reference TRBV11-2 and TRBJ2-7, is EAGVAQSPRYKIIEKRQSVAFWCNPISGHATLYWYQQILGQGPKLLIQFQNNGVVDDSQLPKDRFSAERLKGVDSTLKIQPAKLEDSAVYLCASSFGFSAYEQYFGPGTRLTVT.

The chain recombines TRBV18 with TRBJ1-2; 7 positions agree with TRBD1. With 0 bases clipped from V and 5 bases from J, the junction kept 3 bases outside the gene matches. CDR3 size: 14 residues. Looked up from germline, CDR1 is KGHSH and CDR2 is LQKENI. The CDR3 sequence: CASSPPEQGYGYTF. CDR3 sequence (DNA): TGTGCCAGCTCACCACCCGAACAGGGGTATGGCTACACCTTC.

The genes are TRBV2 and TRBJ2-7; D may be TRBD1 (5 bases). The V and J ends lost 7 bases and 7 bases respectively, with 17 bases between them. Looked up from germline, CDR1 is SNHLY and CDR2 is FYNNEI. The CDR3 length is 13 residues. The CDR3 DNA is TGTGCCAGCACCCCTACAGGCCTCGGGGAGCAGTACTTC. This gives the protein CASTPTGLGEQYF.

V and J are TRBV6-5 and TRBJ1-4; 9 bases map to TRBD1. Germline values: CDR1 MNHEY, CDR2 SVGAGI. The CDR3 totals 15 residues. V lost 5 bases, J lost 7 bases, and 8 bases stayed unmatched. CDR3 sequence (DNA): TGTGCCAGCAGTAGATGGGACAGGGCTGGTGAAAAACTGTTTTTT. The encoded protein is CASSRWDRAGEKLFF.

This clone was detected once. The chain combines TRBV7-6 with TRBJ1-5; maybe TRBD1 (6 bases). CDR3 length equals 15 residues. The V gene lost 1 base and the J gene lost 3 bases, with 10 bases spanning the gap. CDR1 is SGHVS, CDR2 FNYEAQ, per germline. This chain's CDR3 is CASSLVRQDNQPQHF. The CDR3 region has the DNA TGTGCCAGCAGCTTAGTAAGACAGGACAATCAGCCCCAGCATTTT.

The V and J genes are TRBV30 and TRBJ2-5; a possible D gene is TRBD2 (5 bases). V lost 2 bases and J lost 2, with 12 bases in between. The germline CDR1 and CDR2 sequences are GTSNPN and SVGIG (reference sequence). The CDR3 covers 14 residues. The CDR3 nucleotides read TGTGCCTGGAGTTTCGGACGGGGACAAGAGACCCAGTACTTC. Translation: CAWSFGRGQETQYF.

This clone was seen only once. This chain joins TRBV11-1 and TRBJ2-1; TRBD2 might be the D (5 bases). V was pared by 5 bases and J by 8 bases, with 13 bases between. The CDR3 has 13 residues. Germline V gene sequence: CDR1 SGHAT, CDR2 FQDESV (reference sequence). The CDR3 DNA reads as TGTGCCAGCAGCACCCTCGGGGTGCATGAGCAGTTCTTC. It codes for CASSTLGVHEQFF.